This TCR beta chain was documented in a study of vaccination effects on CD4 cells after COVID-19. As for the study in general: Post-vaccine specimens arrived a median 72 days past the second dose. Study-level findings and limits: Only a few convalescent patients and no early post-infection timepoints featured in the study. Clones arising from infection and from vaccination showed marked clonal contraction late after vaccination.

Remarks on this clone: The antigen is not known.

This CDR3 has 14 amino acids. V lost 3 bases and J lost 2, with 10 bases in between. Germline V gives CDR1 SGHVS, CDR2 FQNEAQ. Isolating CD4+ T cells followed more than 9 days of culture. The cohort was immunized with two doses of either the BNT162b2 or mRNA-1273 vaccine. Only in-frame clones appear in the TCRdb table, and some are missing; sequencing was by immunoSEQ multiplex PCR. Among around 62,000 clones listed, 70% to 75% were seen once. The gene calls are TRBV7-8 and TRBJ2-5; tentatively, D is TRBD1 (6 bases). The sample was CD4+ T cells from PBMCs cultured without peptide, taken after COVID-19 vaccination. The TCR originated in a human donor who received a COVID-19 vaccine. The CDR3 spells CASSFRGRQETQYF. The CDR3 bases are TGTGCCAGCAGCTTCAGGGGACGACAAGAGACCCAGTACTTC.